A single sample is the source of the 32 T cell receptor beta chains below, sequenced in a study of blood T cell repertoires in COVID-19. Data came from immunoSEQ multiplex PCR; TCRdb stores just in-frame clones and leaves some out. The sample includes some 50,000 clones, about 90% of them seen just once. The source material was peripheral blood. The receptor set was obtained from a human donor in a cohort sampled during active COVID-19.

The chain carries TRBV29-1 and TRBJ1-1; TRBD1 matches 7 bases. The ends lost 7 bases at V and 2 bases at J; junction bases unmatched: 13. Germline CDR1 is SQVTM and CDR2 is ANQGSEA. The CDR3 covers 15 residues. The CDR3 sequence: CSARGPGTANTEAFF. In DNA, the CDR3 is TGCAGCGCCCGGGGCCCCGGGACAGCCAACACTGAAGCTTTCTTT. The full variable domain, completed using reference TRBV29-1 and TRBJ1-1, is SAVISQKPSRDICQRGTSLTIQCQVDSQVTMMFWYRQQPGQSLTLIATANQGSEATYESGFVIDKFPISRPNLTFSTLTVSNMSPEDSSIYLCSARGPGTANTEAFFGQGTRLTVV.

V is TRBV7-9 and J is TRBJ2-5; 10 positions agree with TRBD1. The germline V gene encodes CDR1 SEHNR and CDR2 FQNEAQ (reference sequence). V dropped 5 bases and J dropped 4; count of bases not matched to a gene: 10. This CDR3 contains 16 residues. The chain's CDR3 is CASSRLTGGPPETQYF. In DNA form, the CDR3 reads TGTGCCAGCAGCCGCCTGACAGGGGGCCCTCCAGAGACCCAGTACTTC.

This clone has just a few counts. This chain uses TRBV3-1 (or the pseudogene TRBV3-2) with TRBJ2-2; 8 nucleotides agree with TRBD1. CDR3 length: 15 residues. V lost 4 bases and J lost 1; bases outside the gene matches: 2. Germline lookup yields CDR1 LGHDT and CDR2 YNNKEL (reference sequence). This CDR3 reads CASSRGQGNTGELFF. CDR3 sequence (DNA): TGTGCCAGCAGCCGCGGACAGGGGAACACCGGGGAGCTGTTTTTT.

This chain joins TRBV18 and TRBJ2-6; 10 nucleotides match TRBD1. The CDR3 sequence is 20 residues long. J was trimmed by 2 bases and V by 5 bases; bases with no gene match: 15. Germline loops: CDR1 KGHSH, CDR2 LQKENI. This CDR3 reads CASSTTGGGLISTGANVLTF. The DNA of the CDR3 is TGTGCCAGCTCAACGACAGGGGGCGGGCTTATCTCCACTGGGGCCAACGTCCTGACTTTC.

This clone appeared once. The rearrangement joins TRBV10-3 to TRBJ1-4, with a weak D call TRBD1 (6 bases). CDR1 is ENHRY and CDR2 is SYGVKD in the germline V gene. The V gene lost 0 bases and the J gene lost 5 bases, with 13 bases spanning the gap. The CDR3 length is 16 residues. The CDR3 nucleotides are TGTGCCATCAGTGAGTCGATACAGGGAAGAAATGAAAAACTGTTTTTT. It codes for CAISESIQGRNEKLFF.

CDR3 loop: CASSSRGGSSYNEQFF. CDR3 bases: TGTGCCAGTAGTTCCCGGGGGGGGAGCTCCTACAATGAGCAGTTCTTC. The genes are TRBV19 and TRBJ2-1; 8 bases match TRBD2. Trimming cost V 5 bases and J 0 bases; bases outside gene matches: 6. Germline V gene data show CDR1 as LNHDA and CDR2 as SQIVND (reference sequence). The CDR3 has 16 residues.

The V gene is TRBV21-1, the J gene TRBJ2-7; no check of the table's D call, TRBD1, against the DNA was made. TRBV21-1 is tagged as a pseudogene. CDR3 size: 19 residues. The DNA for the CDR3 is TGTGCCAGCTCCCCCCCCGACGACTTTCCGGACAGGGGAAAATACGAGCAGTACTTC. It codes for CASSPPDDFPDRGKYEQYF.

The chain links TRBV9 to TRBJ2-3; 10 bases map to TRBD1. After removal of 3 bases from V and 2 bases from J, the junction contained 6 bases not matched to a gene. Per germline, CDR1 SGDLS and CDR2 YYNGEE. The CDR3 covers 16 residues. DNA of the CDR3: TGTGCCAGCAGCGCGGGGACAGGGGCCCTCACAGATACGCAGTATTTT. Its translation is CASSAGTGALTDTQYF.

This clone was found a few times. The chain links TRBV3-1 (or the pseudogene TRBV3-2) to TRBJ2-7; tentative D call: TRBD1 (5 bases). Germline CDR1 and CDR2: LGHDT and YNNKEL (reference sequence). Trimming removed 4 bases from V and 3 bases from J, with 13 bases in between. This CDR3 region has 14 residues. This CDR3 is CASSPPSRDYEQYF. In DNA, the CDR3 is TGTGCCAGCAGCCCCCCCAGCAGGGACTACGAGCAGTACTTC.

The chain recombines TRBV11-2 with TRBJ2-1; 8 bases fit TRBD2. The CDR3 runs to 14 residues. Germline V gene lookup returns CDR1 SGHAT and CDR2 FQNNGV. V lost 5 bases and J lost 10; bases outside the gene matches: 10. CDR3 in amino acids: CASSPGLGRVEQFF. CDR3 bases: TGTGCCAGCAGCCCGGGACTAGGGAGAGTGGAGCAGTTCTTC.

The chain couples TRBV19 to TRBJ2-7; 7 bases align to TRBD1. The CDR3 loop spans 14 amino acids. V trimming: 4 bases; J trimming: 5 bases; junction bases outside the gene matches: 8. The germline V gene has CDR1 LNHDA and CDR2 SQIVND (reference sequence). The chain's CDR3 is CASSTGGSGNEQYF. For the CDR3, the DNA is TGTGCCAGTAGTACAGGGGGTTCGGGAAACGAGCAGTACTTC.

The J gene is TRBJ2-2, the V gene TRBV7-6; 11 bases agree with TRBD1. CDR1 is SGHVS and CDR2 is FNYEAQ in the germline V gene. CDR3 length equals 15 residues. V lost 5 bases, J lost 4 bases, and 3 bases stayed unmatched. Here the CDR3 reads CASSQGQGATGELFF. For the CDR3, the DNA is TGTGCCAGCAGCCAAGGACAGGGGGCCACCGGGGAGCTGTTTTTT.

This clone is medium-sized. The chain combines TRBV29-1 with TRBJ2-1, with TRBD1 as a possible D gene (5 bases). The V end lost 3 bases, the J end lost 4 bases, and 16 bases lay between the germline ends. CDR1 and CDR2 from the germline V gene are SQVTM and ANQGSEA. There are 15 residues in the CDR3. CDR3 loop: CSVDQGQNPYNEQFF. In DNA form, the CDR3 reads TGCAGCGTTGACCAGGGCCAAAATCCGTACAATGAGCAGTTCTTC.

This clone was seen once. The chain couples TRBV15 to TRBJ2-3; D perhaps matches TRBD2 (7 bases). With 2 bases removed from V and 3 bases from J, the gap between germline ends came to 18 bases. CDR1 and CDR2 (germline): LNHNV, YYDKDF (reference sequence). This CDR3 spans 17 amino acids. The CDR3 spells CATSRTFGGGGTDTQYF. The CDR3 DNA sequence: TGTGCCACCAGCAGAACCTTTGGGGGGGGCGGTACAGATACGCAGTATTTT.

This chain uses TRBV6-5 with TRBJ2-4, with D possibly being TRBD1 (6 bases). CDR1 and CDR2 (germline): MNHEY, SVGAGI. V shed 7 bases and J shed 5 bases, with 9 bases lying between them. The CDR3 length is 12 residues. The CDR3 sequence is CASTGHQNIQYF. In nucleotides, the CDR3 is TGTGCCAGCACGGGACACCAAAACATTCAGTACTTC.

The rearrangement uses TRBV3-1 (or the pseudogene TRBV3-2) and TRBJ2-7; D is uncertain. The V gene lost 3 bases and the J gene lost 0 bases, with 9 bases spanning the gap. The CDR3 totals 14 residues. Germline assignment: CDR1 LGHDT and CDR2 YNNKEL (reference sequence). The CDR3 coding sequence is TGTGCCAGCAGCCATTTCGACTTCTCCTACGAGCAGTACTTC. It codes for CASSHFDFSYEQYF.

CDR3 sequence reads: CASSLRRAEGSEQYF. Written as DNA, the CDR3 is TGTGCCAGCAGTTTAAGGAGGGCGGAGGGGTCCGAGCAGTACTTC. This sequence joins TRBV27 and TRBJ2-7, with a tentative D call TRBD2 (6 bases). Trimming took off 2 bases at V and 6 bases at J, with 17 bases between the two ends. Germline V gene sequence: CDR1 MNHEY, CDR2 SMNVEV (reference sequence). The CDR3 loop spans 15 amino acids.

The rearrangement uses TRBV24-1 and TRBJ2-5, with 8 bases that match TRBD1. The trim removed 3 bases at V and 4 bases at J, leaving 9 bases unmatched. The CDR3 contains 16 residues. Germline V gene lookup returns CDR1 KGHDR and CDR2 SFDVKD. The CDR3 nucleotides are TGTGCCACCAGTGATCCCAAGACAGGGGTCCCAGAGACCCAGTACTTC. Translation gives CATSDPKTGVPETQYF.

The chain combines TRBV6-2 or TRBV6-3 with TRBJ1-6; D might be TRBD1 (6 bases). The length of the CDR3 is 19 residues. Germline CDR1 MNHEY, CDR2 SVGEGT. The V end was cut by 3 bases, the J end by 0 bases, with 18 bases between. The CDR3 DNA is TGTGCCAGCAGTTATCCCGCAGACAGGACGAACTCCTATAATTCACCCCTCCACTTT. Its translation is CASSYPADRTNSYNSPLHF.

The rearrangement joins TRBV20-1 to TRBJ2-1, with TRBD1 identical over 9 bases. V was pared by 3 bases and J by 9 bases, with 9 bases of the junction left unmatched. This CDR3 region has 14 residues. Germline CDR1 DFQATT, CDR2 SNEGSKA (reference sequence). The CDR3 DNA sequence: TGCAGTGCTAGTAAAAGACAGGGGGTCGGTGAGCAGTTCTTC. Translated: CSASKRQGVGEQFF.

The rearrangement links TRBV29-1 to TRBJ2-3; D possibly corresponds to TRBD2 (6 bases). This CDR3 spans 13 amino acids. Per the germline V gene, CDR1 is SQVTM and CDR2 is ANQGSEA. Trimming left V 4 bases short and J 8 bases short, with 16 bases between. CDR3 residues: CSVGGGTPPTQYF. The CDR3 region has the DNA TGCAGCGTTGGCGGCGGGACCCCCCCTACGCAGTATTTT.

This chain connects TRBV5-4 to TRBJ2-3; D gene ambiguous. CDR1 is SGHNT and CDR2 is YYREEE in the germline V gene (reference sequence). The CDR3 is made up of 12 amino acids. Trimming left V 4 bases short and J 2 bases short, with 5 bases between. This CDR3 is CASSPSTDTQYF. CDR3 nucleotides: TGTGCCAGCAGCCCCTCCACAGATACGCAGTATTTT.

This chain joins TRBV7-2 and TRBJ2-3; 9 bases fit TRBD2. The J segment lost 5 bases and the V segment lost 2 bases, leaving 8 bases of the junction unmatched. The CDR3 loop spans 16 amino acids. The germline CDR1 and CDR2 sequences are SGHTA and FQGNSA. This chain's CDR3 is CASSLIPGLAQDTQYF. CDR3 in DNA: TGTGCCAGCAGCTTAATCCCGGGACTAGCACAAGATACGCAGTATTTT.

The V call is TRBV24-1, the J call TRBJ1-2; unclear D gene. The length of the CDR3 is 13 residues. V lost 4 bases, J lost 7 bases, and 12 bases lay in between. Germline-derived CDR1 and CDR2 are KGHDR and SFDVKD. CDR3 bases: TGTGCCACCAGTGACACCCCGGGGTCTGGCTACACCTTC. Amino acid sequence: CATSDTPGSGYTF.

The rearrangement joins TRBV9 to TRBJ2-3, with D unclear. With 4 bases removed from V and 4 bases from J, the gap between germline ends came to 13 bases. Germline lookup yields CDR1 SGDLS and CDR2 YYNGEE. This CDR3 is 14 amino acids long. This CDR3 is CASSPRVQADTQYF. Written as DNA, the CDR3 is TGTGCCAGCAGCCCTCGGGTTCAAGCAGATACGCAGTATTTT.

The chain is built from TRBV6-5 and TRBJ2-3; D not resolved. Germline CDR1 and CDR2: MNHEY and SVGAGI. V was clipped by 6 bases and J by 7 bases, with 8 bases between them. The CDR3 runs 11 residues. CDR3 nucleotide sequence: TGTGCCAGCAGCGACGGGTATACGCAGTATTTT. It is translated as CASSDGYTQYF.

This sequence joins TRBV15 and TRBJ2-1; 9 nucleotides agree with TRBD2. The CDR3 has 16 residues. J gave up 7 bases and V 5 bases, and 12 bases lay outside the gene matches. The germline gives CDR1 LNHNV, CDR2 YYDKDF (reference sequence). The CDR3 is CATSFLAGHRGNEQFF. The DNA for the CDR3 is TGTGCCACCAGCTTCCTAGCGGGACATCGCGGGAATGAGCAGTTCTTC.

J is TRBJ2-7 and V is TRBV4-2, with 13 bases lining up with TRBD2. Losses at the gene ends were 2 bases for V and 5 bases for J; bases not matched to a gene: 3. The CDR3 extends over 15 amino acids. Germline V gene sequence: CDR1 LGHNA, CDR2 YNFKEQ. CDR3 in DNA: TGTGCCAGCAGCCAACCGGGACTAGCGGGAAACGAGCAGTACTTC. Translating it yields CASSQPGLAGNEQYF.

The chain is built from TRBV7-2 and TRBJ2-3, with D perhaps matching TRBD2 (5 bases). Trimming pared 5 bases from V and 5 bases from J, leaving 11 bases between. This CDR3 spans 13 amino acids. CDR1 and CDR2 from the germline V gene are SGHTA and FQGNSA. CDR3: CASSPGVRDTQYF. CDR3 bases: TGTGCCAGCAGCCCCGGGGTCCGAGATACGCAGTATTTT.

This chain links TRBV5-4 with TRBJ2-1; the D gene is possibly TRBD1 (5 bases). Germline CDR1 and CDR2: SGHNT and YYREEE (reference sequence). The CDR3 spans 14 residues. Between the trimmed V and J ends, which lost 0 bases and 6 bases, there was a span of 10 bases. CDR3: CASSLVTGSNEQFF. The CDR3 bases are TGTGCCAGCAGCTTGGTAACAGGATCCAATGAGCAGTTCTTC.

The J gene is TRBJ2-7, the V gene TRBV19; possibly TRBD1 for D (6 bases). Germline V gene sequence: CDR1 LNHDA, CDR2 SQIVND (reference sequence). The V and J ends lost 5 bases and 0 bases respectively, with 8 bases between them. This CDR3 is built from 13 residues. The DNA of the CDR3 is TGTGCCAGTAGTCCGGGACACTCCTACGAGCAGTACTTC. Translating gives CASSPGHSYEQYF. Complete variable domain (other parts from reference TRBV19 and TRBJ2-7): DGGITQSPKYLFRKEGQNVTLSCEQNLNHDAMYWYRQDPGQGLRLIYYSQIVNDFQKGDIAEGYSVSREKKESFPLTVTSAQKNPTAFYLCASSPGHSYEQYFGPGTRLTVT.

A few counts support this clone. J is TRBJ2-7 and V is TRBV7-9, with 10 bases aligning to TRBD1. Germline CDR1 SEHNR, CDR2 FQNEAQ (reference sequence). J was trimmed by 2 bases and V by 3 bases; bases with no gene match: 4. This CDR3 spans 15 amino acids. This chain's CDR3 is CASSLGQGTPYEQYF. The DNA for the CDR3 is TGTGCCAGCAGCTTGGGACAGGGGACCCCCTACGAGCAGTACTTC.